Below, 28 T cell receptor beta chains from the same sample are listed, as sequenced in a study of cytotoxic CD8 clonotypes in ibrutinib-treated CLL (dated by TCRdb to the early 2020s). Library construction relied on the immunoSEQ multiplex PCR assay. TCRdb mirrors the immuneACCESS table, restricted to in-frame sequences. Some clones are absent from its copies; in checked studies, under half trace to an unresolved V gene, and the reason for the others is unknown. A total of under 150,000 clones appear in this sample, approximately 89% of them only once. The ten largest clones represent about a tenth of the sample. The time point label, read with the paper, signifies: 12 months on ibrutinib. Sequenced here: PBMCs, sampled after 12 months of ibrutinib treatment. These receptors all come from a human donor with chronic lymphocytic leukemia.

The genes are TRBV18 and TRBJ1-2, with unresolved D. This CDR3 comprises 15 residues. Germline V gene sequence: CDR1 KGHSH, CDR2 LQKENI. V was shortened by 6 bases and J by 7 bases, with 21 bases between the two germline ends. The CDR3 DNA follows: TGTGCCAGCTCGCCGAGTACCGGGGAGAAAGGTGGCTACACCTTC. This sequence encodes CASSPSTGEKGGYTF.

V usage is TRBV7-3 and J usage is TRBJ2-2; 8 bases are shared with TRBD2. The CDR3 sequence is 15 residues long. The germline gives CDR1 SGHTA, CDR2 FQGTGA. V lost 6 bases, J lost 4 bases, and 7 bases stayed unmatched. CDR3 loop: CASRETSGATGELFF. The DNA for the CDR3 is TGTGCCAGCAGAGAAACTAGCGGAGCCACCGGGGAGCTGTTTTTT.

V gene TRBV27 combines with J gene TRBJ2-1; D is unresolved. The V end lost 8 bases, the J end lost 7 bases, and 15 bases lay between the germline ends. The CDR3 runs 13 residues. Per germline, CDR1 MNHEY and CDR2 SMNVEV (reference sequence). The CDR3: CASRSLTENEQFF. The CDR3 coding sequence is TGTGCCAGCCGCAGTTTAACGGAAAATGAGCAGTTCTTC.

V usage is TRBV9 and J usage is TRBJ2-7; weak D call: TRBD2 (5 bases). This CDR3 comprises 17 residues. The ends were cut back, 3 bases at V and 0 bases at J, with 19 bases in the middle. The germline CDR1 and CDR2 sequences are SGDLS and YYNGEE. As DNA, the CDR3 is TGTGCCAGCAGCGAGAACCCCGGGGTTGAGAACTCCTACGAGCAGTACTTC. This translates into CASSENPGVENSYEQYF.

The chain combines TRBV27 with TRBJ1-5, with D possibly being TRBD1 (6 bases). Germline assignment: CDR1 MNHEY and CDR2 SMNVEV (reference sequence). The CDR3 totals 15 residues. V was clipped by 4 bases and J by 4 bases, with 14 bases between them. CDR3 region: CASSSLGTPNQPQHF. As DNA, the CDR3 is TGTGCCAGCAGTTCCCTCGGGACACCTAATCAGCCCCAGCATTTT.

This chain uses TRBV27 with TRBJ1-2, with no clear D. Trimming shortened V by 0 bases and J by 7 bases, and 12 bases separated the two germline ends. CDR3 size: 14 residues. Looked up from germline, CDR1 is MNHEY and CDR2 is SMNVEV (reference sequence). CDR3 sequence reads: CASSLSGSFSGYTF. The CDR3 DNA sequence: TGTGCCAGCAGTTTATCTGGCAGCTTTAGTGGCTACACCTTC.

The gene calls are TRBV28 and TRBJ2-2, with 7 bases matching TRBD1. From germline, CDR1 is MDHEN and CDR2 SYDVKM. The CDR3 is 19 amino acids. J was trimmed by 6 bases and V by 7 bases; bases with no gene match: 23. The CDR3 bases are TGTGCCAGCACTCCCCCCGAGGCGGGCAAGGACAGGACTCCCGGGGAGCTGTTTTTT. Translation gives CASTPPEAGKDRTPGELFF.

The rearrangement joins TRBV7-9 to TRBJ1-2; 7 nucleotides agree with TRBD1. The junction had 4 bases not matched to a gene; V was cut back by 3 bases and J by 3 bases. The CDR3 consists of 14 residues. Germline values: CDR1 SEHNR, CDR2 FQNEAQ (reference sequence). This chain's CDR3 is CASSLRGLDYGYTF. In DNA, the CDR3 is TGTGCCAGCAGCTTGAGGGGGCTGGACTATGGCTACACCTTC.

The genes are TRBV2 and TRBJ1-3; a weak D match, TRBD1 (5 bases). The CDR3 sequence is 16 residues long. V dropped 3 bases and J dropped 3 bases, with 15 bases sitting between them. Germline values: CDR1 SNHLY, CDR2 FYNNEI. The CDR3: CASSEQGPGVGNTIYF. The CDR3 DNA follows: TGTGCCAGCAGTGAGCAGGGCCCGGGGGTTGGAAACACCATATATTTT. Together with reference TRBV2 and TRBJ1-3, the CDR3 gives the full variable domain: EPEVTQTPSHQVTQMGQEVILRCVPISNHLYFYWYRQILGQKVEFLVSFYNNEISEKSEIFDDQFSVERPDGSNFTLKIRSTKLEDSAMYFCASSEQGPGVGNTIYFGEGSWLTVV.

This sequence joins TRBV4-2 and TRBJ2-1; 8 bases fit TRBD2. The V segment lost 5 bases and the J segment 4 bases; nucleotides outside the gene matches: 16. Looked up from germline, CDR1 is LGHNA and CDR2 is YNFKEQ. The CDR3 consists of 18 residues. In DNA, the CDR3 is TGTGCCAGCAGCGTGGGGGCCGTAGGACTAGCTTCTTACAATGAGCAGTTCTTC. It codes for CASSVGAVGLASYNEQFF.

The rearrangement links TRBV7-9 to TRBJ2-5, with D hard to call. The CDR3 consists of 14 residues. The germline gives CDR1 SEHNR, CDR2 FQNEAQ (reference sequence). Trimming took 2 bases from V and 0 from J, leaving 7 bases between them. The DNA for the CDR3 is TGTGCCAGCAGCTTACGACTTAACCAAGAGACCCAGTACTTC. Its translation is CASSLRLNQETQYF.

V gene TRBV30 combines with J gene TRBJ1-1, with D perhaps TRBD1 (6 bases). The ends were cut back, 8 bases at V and 0 bases at J, with 13 bases in the middle. Looked up from germline, CDR1 is GTSNPN and CDR2 is SVGIG (reference sequence). This CDR3 contains 13 residues. The CDR3 region has the DNA TGTGCCAGTTTGTACAGGGTGAACACTGAAGCTTTCTTT. It specifies CASLYRVNTEAFF.

The chain employs TRBV6-6 and TRBJ1-2; 7 bases agree with TRBD1. This CDR3 comprises 14 residues. V lost 2 bases to trimming and J lost 6 bases; unmatched junction nucleotides: 6. CDR1 and CDR2 from the germline V gene are MNHNY and SVGAGI (reference sequence). The CDR3 spells CASSYLRTGDGYTF. The CDR3 DNA follows: TGTGCCAGCAGTTACCTCCGGACAGGTGATGGCTACACCTTC.

This chain's CDR3 is CASSQEAGVNTEAFF. The CDR3 DNA is TGTGCCAGCAGCCAAGAAGCAGGGGTGAACACTGAAGCTTTCTTT. J is TRBJ1-1 and V is TRBV14; a possible D gene is TRBD1 (6 bases). The CDR3 contains 15 residues. Trimming pared 0 bases from V and 0 bases from J, leaving 8 bases between. The germline CDR1 and CDR2 sequences are SGHDN and FVKESK.

The chain carries TRBV5-1 and TRBJ1-4, with 7 bases aligning to TRBD1. Germline V gene sequence: CDR1 SGHRS, CDR2 YFSETQ. This CDR3 spans 14 amino acids. Trimming took 4 bases from V and 4 from J; bases not matched to a gene: 4. CDR3 residues: CASSPGQYNEKLFF. The CDR3 DNA sequence: TGCGCCAGCAGCCCGGGACAGTATAATGAAAAACTGTTTTTT.

The chain is built from TRBV20-1 and TRBJ2-7; D call uncertain. Trimming pared 4 bases from V and 5 bases from J, leaving 6 bases between. The germline V gene encodes CDR1 DFQATT and CDR2 SNEGSKA (reference sequence). The CDR3 extends over 10 amino acids. The CDR3 DNA is TGCAGTGCTATTAGGAACGAGCAGTACTTC. This gives the protein CSAIRNEQYF.

This clone was seen once. The rearrangement joins TRBV7-9 to TRBJ1-4; TRBD1 agrees at 9 bases. The CDR3 length is 16 residues. Germline trimming cut 5 bases from V and 7 bases from J; bases unmatched to any gene: 11. CDR1 is SEHNR and CDR2 is FQNEAQ in the germline V gene (reference sequence). The CDR3 coding sequence is TGTGCCAGCAGCGGGGGGTCCGGGACAGGGATTGAAAAACTGTTTTTT. The encoded protein is CASSGGSGTGIEKLFF.

The chain carries TRBV10-3 and TRBJ2-3, with D hard to call. Germline-derived CDR1 and CDR2 are ENHRY and SYGVKD. V was trimmed by 7 bases and J by 2 bases, leaving 13 bases between them. The length of the CDR3 is 14 residues. The CDR3 protein is CAIMNGRNTDTQYF. The CDR3 nucleotides read TGTGCCATCATGAACGGTCGTAACACAGATACGCAGTATTTT.

The chain joins TRBV10-3 to TRBJ2-7; D call uncertain. Germline V gene data show CDR1 as ENHRY and CDR2 as SYGVKD. Trimming stripped 5 bases from V and 5 bases from J, with 13 bases between. The CDR3 spans 13 residues. The CDR3, as DNA: TGTGCCATCAGTCCGACGGCAGCGAACGAGCAGTACTTC. This gives the protein CAISPTAANEQYF.

The rearrangement joins TRBV6-1 to TRBJ1-1; no clear D. The CDR3 has 14 residues. The germline CDR1 and CDR2 sequences are MNHNS and SASEGT. Trimming left V 4 bases short and J 2 bases short, with 11 bases between. The CDR3 region has the DNA TGTGCCAGCAGTGCTGGACTGAGAAACACTGAAGCTTTCTTT. This encodes CASSAGLRNTEAFF.

The chain couples TRBV6-1 to TRBJ2-7, with D possibly matching TRBD2 (7 bases). Germline V gives CDR1 MNHNS, CDR2 SASEGT. V was trimmed by 8 bases and J by 4 bases, leaving 21 bases between them. The CDR3 totals 15 residues. CDR3 region: CASCPPGGGGYEQYF. In nucleotides, the CDR3 is TGTGCCAGCTGCCCGCCGGGAGGAGGGGGGTACGAGCAGTACTTC.

This chain connects TRBV15 to TRBJ1-3; D not resolved. V was clipped by 0 bases and J by 2 bases, with 11 bases between them. In germline, CDR1 is LNHNV, CDR2 YYDKDF (reference sequence). This CDR3 contains 16 residues. The chain's CDR3 is CATSRDYPGTGNTIYF. The CDR3 DNA reads as TGTGCCACCAGCAGAGATTATCCGGGAACTGGAAACACCATATATTTT.

The chain recombines TRBV11-3 with TRBJ2-1; D is undetermined. CDR3 size: 15 residues. The V and J ends lost 1 base and 5 bases respectively, with 12 bases between them. The germline gives CDR1 SGHNT, CDR2 YENEEA. CDR3 coding DNA: TGTGCCAGCAGCTTAGGGATCCGTGCCAACAATGAGCAGTTCTTC. Its translation: CASSLGIRANNEQFF.

The rearrangement uses TRBV27 and TRBJ1-2; 8 positions agree with TRBD1. The CDR3 has 14 amino acids. V gave up 5 bases and J gave up 3 bases; unmatched junction bases: 5. Looked up from germline, CDR1 is MNHEY and CDR2 is SMNVEV (reference sequence). CDR3 sequence (DNA): TGTGCCAGCAGTGTCGACAGGGGATACTATGGCTACACCTTC. Translated, it gives CASSVDRGYYGYTF.

The chain recombines TRBV15 with TRBJ1-2; D is unresolved. The CDR3 extends over 16 amino acids. Germline CDR1 LNHNV, CDR2 YYDKDF (reference sequence). Trimming stripped 0 bases from V and 0 bases from J, with 11 bases between. The CDR3, as DNA: TGTGCCACCAGCAGAGATCCACCGCGAGCTAACTATGGCTACACCTTC. Residues: CATSRDPPRANYGYTF.

The chain couples TRBV6-6 to TRBJ1-4, with 8 bases that match TRBD1. CDR3 length equals 14 residues. Germline trimming cut 8 bases from V and 7 bases from J; bases unmatched to any gene: 9. The germline V gene encodes CDR1 MNHNY and CDR2 SVGAGI (reference sequence). CDR3 in DNA: TGTGCCAGCGGCCGCAGGGGGCTAGGTGAAAAACTGTTTTTT. It specifies CASGRRGLGEKLFF.

V and J are TRBV11-2 and TRBJ1-4; tentative D call: TRBD1 (6 bases). The CDR3 loop spans 15 amino acids. Trimming took off 1 base at V and 5 bases at J, with 11 bases between the two ends. Germline V gene sequence: CDR1 SGHAT, CDR2 FQNNGV. For the CDR3, the DNA is TGTGCCAGCAGCTTAGTGCGGGGGCTCAATGAAAAACTGTTTTTT. It yields the protein CASSLVRGLNEKLFF.

This clone came up once. V and J are TRBV7-6 and TRBJ2-1; D ambiguous. This CDR3 comprises 14 residues. Trimming removed 4 bases from V and 5 bases from J, with 12 bases in between. Germline values: CDR1 SGHVS, CDR2 FNYEAQ. Here the CDR3 reads CASSSQISHNEQFF. CDR3 coding DNA: TGTGCCAGCAGCTCTCAGATATCCCACAATGAGCAGTTCTTC.